One sample yielded the 6 T cell receptor beta chains listed below, sequenced in a study of cytomegalovirus exposure and HLA in healthy donors. Vbeta (60) and Jbeta (13) primers were used in the PCR. Repertoires were generated with immunoSEQ multiplex PCR, while TCRdb's copy carries only in-frame clones and drops some. In all, the sample yields roughly 120,000 clones. Sequencing was performed on PBMCs. Source of these receptors: a young man in good health and CMV-seronegative.

Written as DNA, the CDR3 is TGTGCCAGTAGTATAGATCGGGTGACCGGGGAGCTGTTTTTT. Encoded protein: CASSIDRVTGELFF. The rearrangement links TRBV19 to TRBJ2-2, with unresolved D. From germline, CDR1 is LNHDA and CDR2 SQIVND (reference sequence). The CDR3 has 14 amino acids. V shed 0 bases and J shed 5 bases, with 7 bases lying between them.

The chain couples TRBV25-1 to TRBJ2-7, with 10 bases matching TRBD2. Germline values: CDR1 MGHDK, CDR2 SYGVNS. CDR3 length: 14 amino acids. Trimming removed 8 bases from V and 5 bases from J; junction bases left unmatched: 9. The CDR3 DNA reads TGTGCCAGCGTCGAGCGGGAGGGCCTCCACGAGCAGTACTTC. Amino acid sequence: CASVEREGLHEQYF.

This sequence joins TRBV28 and TRBJ2-3; 7 bases fit TRBD1. Germline CDR1 reads MDHEN; CDR2 reads SYDVKM. V gave up 5 bases and J gave up 0 bases; unmatched junction bases: 8. The CDR3 extends over 16 amino acids. CDR3 loop: CASSLPGTESTDTQYF. DNA for the CDR3: TGTGCCAGCAGTCTCCCCGGGACAGAGAGCACAGATACGCAGTATTTT.

The chain links TRBV28 to TRBJ1-2; 7 nucleotides align to TRBD1. Germline assignment: CDR1 MDHEN and CDR2 SYDVKM. CDR3 length: 17 amino acids. With V trimmed by 1 base and J by 3 bases, 11 bases remained unmatched. The CDR3 loop reads CASSLFVGAGGDYGYTF. CDR3 nucleotides: TGTGCCAGCAGTTTATTCGTGGGAGCAGGGGGAGACTATGGCTACACCTTC.

The V gene is TRBV5-6, the J gene TRBJ1-3; TRBD1 is a possible D gene (5 bases). The V gene's germline CDR1 is SGHDT and CDR2 YYEEEE. The V gene lost 4 bases and the J gene lost 0 bases, with 8 bases spanning the gap. CDR3 size: 14 residues. DNA for the CDR3: TGTGCCAGCAGCCTCGACAGCTCTGGAAACACCATATATTTT. It yields the protein CASSLDSSGNTIYF.

The rearrangement links TRBV5-4 to TRBJ2-7; TRBD2 aligns across 7 bases. This CDR3 spans 14 amino acids. V lost 0 bases, J lost 6 bases, and 6 bases stayed unmatched. The germline V gene encodes CDR1 SGHNT and CDR2 YYREEE (reference sequence). The CDR3 spells CASSLGSGTGEQYF. CDR3 coding DNA: TGTGCCAGCAGCTTGGGCAGCGGGACGGGCGAGCAGTACTTC. Variable domain in full (rest from reference TRBV5-4 and TRBJ2-7): ETGVTQSPTHLIKTRGQQVTLRCSSQSGHNTVSWYQQALGQGPQFIFQYYREEENGRGNFPPRFSGLQFPNYSSELNVNALELDDSALYLCASSLGSGTGEQYFGPGTRLTVT.